The text below deals with one T cell receptor (beta chain). Sequencing was performed with immunoSEQ multiplex PCR; in TCRdb, only in-frame clones are kept and a portion is missing. There are approximately 300,000 clones in the sample; 86% occur only once, and more than 9% lies in the top ten. Germline V gives CDR1 SGHTA, CDR2 FQGNSA. There are 13 residues in the CDR3. Trimming removed 4 bases at V and 5 bases at J, with 9 bases between. These data are taken from a study of blood T cell repertoires in COVID-19. Recovered participants had two consecutive negative NP/OP PCR tests, healthcare professional clearance, or symptom resolution.

V usage is TRBV7-2 and J usage is TRBJ2-1; no firm D call. This receptor was identified in a woman between 18 and 29 years old who had recovered from COVID-19. The source material was PBMCs or T cells enriched from blood (not recorded which). The CDR3 DNA is TGTGCCAGCAGCTATGAGCTTAACAATGAGCAGTTCTTC. Translating gives CASSYELNNEQFF.